Sequencing of this T cell receptor beta chain was carried out in a study of beta chain features in type 1 diabetes. General observations from the study: Although PCR might favor shorter templates, it would do so equally in patients and controls.

This clone was detected only a few times. Its matching antigen is unknown. Isolated RNA was reverse transcribed in full, so expressed TCRB transcripts were sequenced. TCRdb's copy holds only in-frame clones and misses some; the assay was immunoSEQ multiplex PCR. This table has roughly 290,000 clones, 8% appearing once. Trimming shortened V by 8 bases and J by 5 bases, and 21 bases separated the two germline ends. CDR1 is MDHEN, CDR2 SYDVKM, per germline. The CDR3 consists of 15 residues. The sequence came from a woman aged 18-29 years in good health. The gene calls are TRBV28 and TRBJ1-2; no reliable D call. The specimen was central memory CD4+ T cells from blood. CDR3 DNA: TGTGCCAGCGGAAGAGGCCGTCTAGGGAAGTATGGCTACACCTTC. Encoded protein: CASGRGRLGKYGYTF.